Listed here are 32 T cell receptor beta chains from one sample, sequenced in a study of blood T cell repertoires in COVID-19. Assay: immunoSEQ multiplex PCR; the TCRdb copy retains only in-frame clones and omits some. The sample includes about 300,000 clones, 85% to 90% of them seen just once. Sequences were obtained from PBMCs or T cells enriched from blood (not recorded which). These receptors originate from a woman between 50 and 59 years old who had been exposed to COVID-19.

This clone was seen just once. V is TRBV7-9 and J is TRBJ2-6; the D gene is possibly TRBD2 (5 bases). The CDR3 contains 16 residues. V lost 1 base and J 3 bases, leaving 10 bases between the germline ends. Germline CDR1 is SEHNR and CDR2 is FQNEAQ (reference sequence). The CDR3 loop is CASSLVEVGGANVLTF. CDR3 nucleotide sequence: TGTGCCAGCAGCTTAGTGGAGGTGGGTGGGGCCAACGTCCTGACTTTC.

The V and J genes are TRBV18 and TRBJ1-2; D ambiguous. Germline V gene lookup returns CDR1 KGHSH and CDR2 LQKENI. The CDR3 runs to 12 residues. Trimming cost V 1 base and J 7 bases, with 7 bases left between them. This CDR3 reads CASSPLEIGYTF. The CDR3 DNA sequence: TGTGCCAGCTCACCACTCGAGATTGGCTACACCTTC. Variable domain in full (rest from reference TRBV18 and TRBJ1-2): NAGVMQNPRHLVRRRGQEARLRCSPMKGHSHVYWYRQLPEEGLKFMVYLQKENIIDESGMPKERFSAEFPKEGPSILRIQQVVRGDSAAYFCASSPLEIGYTFGSGTRLTVV.

The genes are TRBV7-9 and TRBJ1-2, with D uncertain. This CDR3 region has 13 residues. CDR1 is SEHNR and CDR2 is FQNEAQ in the germline V gene (reference sequence). V gave up 5 bases and J gave up 4 bases, with 11 bases separating them. The CDR3 nucleotides read TGTGCCAGCAGCCCCCCTAGTGGCTATGGCTACACCTTC. It encodes CASSPPSGYGYTF.

This clone came up once. This rearrangement joins TRBV19 to TRBJ1-6, with 9 bases lining up with TRBD1. V lost 5 bases, J lost 8 bases, and 10 bases stayed unmatched. The CDR3 is 16 residues long. CDR1 and CDR2 from the germline V gene are LNHDA and SQIVND (reference sequence). CDR3 amino acids: CASSPKQGAFDSPLHF. DNA for the CDR3: TGTGCCAGTAGTCCCAAACAGGGGGCGTTTGATTCACCCCTCCACTTT.

The CDR3 DNA is TGTGCCAGCAGCTCAGGCGTGCGGGGTTTCGAGTACTTC. Translating it yields CASSSGVRGFEYF. The chain is built from TRBV3-1 (or the pseudogene TRBV3-2) and TRBJ2-5, with D tentatively TRBD2 (6 bases). Trimming shortened V by 5 bases and J by 12 bases, and 19 bases separated the two germline ends. Per germline, CDR1 LGHDT and CDR2 YNNKEL (reference sequence). The CDR3 is 13 amino acids.

The rearrangement joins TRBV29-1 to TRBJ1-2, with TRBD1 matching over 9 bases. V gave up 7 bases and J gave up 8 bases; unmatched junction bases: 11. CDR1 is SQVTM, CDR2 ANQGSEA, per germline. This CDR3 comprises 13 residues. This chain's CDR3 is CSAREGQGRGYTF. As DNA, the CDR3 is TGCAGCGCTAGAGAGGGACAGGGCAGGGGCTACACCTTC.

The rearrangement links TRBV28 to TRBJ2-4; TRBD2 matches 7 bases. This CDR3 is built from 17 residues. Trimming cost V 2 bases and J 4 bases; bases outside gene matches: 11. CDR1 MDHEN and CDR2 SYDVKM come from the germline V gene. As DNA, the CDR3 is TGTGCCAGCAGTTTAAGTGCGGGGGTGTCCCTAAAAAACATTCAGTACTTC. Amino acids: CASSLSAGVSLKNIQYF. The whole variable domain, filled in from reference TRBV28 and TRBJ2-4, reads DVKVTQSSRYLVKRTGEKVFLECVQDMDHENMFWYRQDPGLGLRLIYFSYDVKMKEKGDIPEGYSVSREKKERFSLILESASTNQTSMYLCASSLSAGVSLKNIQYFGAGTRLSVL.

The chain uses TRBV9 and TRBJ2-7; 12 nucleotides match TRBD2. Trimming removed 3 bases from V and 5 bases from J; junction bases left unmatched: 6. CDR1 and CDR2 from the germline V gene are SGDLS and YYNGEE. The CDR3 consists of 15 residues. The CDR3 spells CASSALAGGPNEQYF. For the CDR3, the DNA is TGTGCCAGCAGCGCCCTAGCGGGGGGGCCTAACGAGCAGTACTTC.

The genes are TRBV5-1 and TRBJ2-7, with a tentative D call TRBD1 (6 bases). Germline V CDR1 and CDR2: SGHRS, YFSETQ. V was trimmed by 2 bases and J by 2 bases, leaving 11 bases between them. The CDR3 contains 14 residues. In nucleotides, the CDR3 is TGCGCCAGCAGCTTACTGGACAGTGCCTACGAGCAGTACTTC. Its translation is CASSLLDSAYEQYF.

The J gene is TRBJ1-1, the V gene TRBV28; D may be TRBD1 (5 bases). Trimming stripped 8 bases from V and 7 bases from J, with 14 bases between. CDR3 length: 12 residues. Germline-derived CDR1 and CDR2 are MDHEN and SYDVKM. CDR3 DNA: TGTGCCAGCTATGGGGCTACTGATGAAGCTTTCTTT. Translation: CASYGATDEAFF. Supplemented by reference TRBV28 and TRBJ1-1, the full variable domain reads DVKVTQSSRYLVKRTGEKVFLECVQDMDHENMFWYRQDPGLGLRLIYFSYDVKMKEKGDIPEGYSVSREKKERFSLILESASTNQTSMYLCASYGATDEAFFGQGTRLTVV.

The CDR3 spells CASSRGTGVVGEQFF. In nucleotides, the CDR3 is TGTGCCAGCAGCCGAGGGACAGGGGTTGTGGGTGAGCAGTTCTTC. The chain carries TRBV14 and TRBJ2-1; 10 positions agree with TRBD1. The germline gives CDR1 SGHDN, CDR2 FVKESK. The CDR3 has 15 amino acids. V gave up 4 bases and J gave up 9 bases; unmatched junction bases: 9.

This chain joins TRBV30 and TRBJ2-5; 7 positions match TRBD2. The CDR3 sequence is 14 residues long. V shed 0 bases, J shed 2 bases, and the junction held 3 bases outside the gene matches. The germline V gene has CDR1 GTSNPN and CDR2 SVGIG (reference sequence). CDR3 coding DNA: TGTGCCTGGAGTGTGCGGGGGTCTCAAGAGACCCAGTACTTC. Translated, it gives CAWSVRGSQETQYF.

This chain joins TRBV3-1 (or the pseudogene TRBV3-2) and TRBJ2-5; the match to TRBD1 covers 7 bases. J was trimmed by 5 bases and V by 4 bases; bases with no gene match: 10. The CDR3 totals 15 residues. Germline V gene sequence: CDR1 LGHDT, CDR2 YNNKEL (reference sequence). CDR3 residues: CASSPITGVTETQYF. Here the CDR3 DNA reads TGTGCCAGCAGCCCAATAACAGGGGTCACGGAGACCCAGTACTTC.

About this clone: The sample carries other DNA sequences with the same CDR3. This chain uses TRBV11-2 with TRBJ1-1, with a possible D match to TRBD1 (6 bases). The V and J ends lost 1 base and 1 base respectively, with 7 bases between them. The CDR3 sequence is 14 residues long. Germline loops: CDR1 SGHAT, CDR2 FQNNGV. CDR3 residues: CASSLVDRNTEAFF. DNA for the CDR3: TGTGCCAGCAGCTTAGTGGACAGGAACACTGAAGCTTTCTTT.

The chain couples TRBV19 to TRBJ1-6, with D maybe TRBD1 (6 bases). V was pared by 5 bases and J by 10 bases, with 18 bases between. This CDR3 comprises 15 residues. CDR1 is LNHDA and CDR2 is SQIVND in the germline V gene (reference sequence). The CDR3 is CASSPETGSRSPLHF. The DNA of the CDR3 is TGTGCCAGTAGTCCCGAAACAGGGTCCCGATCACCCCTCCACTTT.

The rearrangement joins TRBV5-4 to TRBJ1-2; possible D gene TRBD1, 6 bases. Trimming cost V 3 bases and J 2 bases, with 11 bases left between them. The CDR3 loop spans 14 amino acids. Germline lookup yields CDR1 SGHNT and CDR2 YYREEE (reference sequence). CDR3 nucleotides: TGTGCCAGCAGCTCTCGACAGGCCAACTATGGCTACACCTTC. Residues: CASSSRQANYGYTF.

Remarks on this clone: Other DNA variants within this sample encode the same CDR3. The chain combines TRBV6-5 with TRBJ1-2; D might be TRBD1 (6 bases). V was cut by 6 bases and J by 2 bases, with 10 bases left in between. This CDR3 is 13 amino acids long. Germline CDR1 MNHEY, CDR2 SVGAGI. The CDR3 sequence: CASSLTGNYGYTF. The CDR3 DNA is TGTGCCAGCAGCCTTACAGGGAACTATGGCTACACCTTC.

This chain's CDR3 is CASSLDQGGSNEKLFF. The CDR3, as DNA: TGCGCCAGCAGCTTGGATCAAGGGGGATCTAATGAAAAACTGTTTTTT. The chain combines TRBV5-1 with TRBJ1-4; a weak D match, TRBD1 (6 bases). Germline V gives CDR1 SGHRS, CDR2 YFSETQ. This CDR3 contains 16 residues. The V end was cut by 0 bases, the J end by 3 bases, with 12 bases between.

The chain links TRBV27 to TRBJ1-3, with D perhaps TRBD1 (5 bases). The V end was cut by 8 bases, the J end by 5 bases, with 13 bases between. This CDR3 comprises 13 residues. CDR1 is MNHEY, CDR2 SMNVEV, per germline (reference sequence). The CDR3 region has the DNA TGTGCCAGCGCCACCGGGACTCGAAACACCATATATTTT. As protein: CASATGTRNTIYF.

The chain has TRBV2 and TRBJ1-1, with unresolved D. From germline, CDR1 is SNHLY and CDR2 FYNNEI. Trimming shortened V by 2 bases and J by 1 base, and 8 bases separated the two germline ends. This CDR3 region has 14 residues. CDR3 sequence reads: CASSEYRSNTEAFF. In DNA form, the CDR3 reads TGTGCCAGCAGTGAATACAGATCGAACACTGAAGCTTTCTTT.

This clone was counted a few times. This sequence joins TRBV28 and TRBJ1-2; D is possibly TRBD1 (5 bases). The CDR3 runs 12 residues. The V gene's germline CDR1 is MDHEN and CDR2 SYDVKM. The V end was cut by 7 bases, the J end by 8 bases, with 14 bases between. DNA for the CDR3: TGTGCCAGCAATTCAGGGAAGTTAGGCTACACCTTC. It specifies CASNSGKLGYTF.

The chain carries TRBV24-1 and TRBJ1-6, with 7 bases that match TRBD1. V lost 9 bases and J lost 7; bases outside the gene matches: 8. The CDR3 is made up of 14 amino acids. Germline V gene data show CDR1 as KGHDR and CDR2 as SFDVKD. The CDR3 DNA sequence: TGTGCCACCCATGGACAGGCGACAAATTCACCCCTCCACTTT. Translation gives CATHGQATNSPLHF.

This clone was seen only a few times. V and J are TRBV3-1 (or the pseudogene TRBV3-2) and TRBJ2-2; D unclear. The germline V gene has CDR1 LGHDT and CDR2 YNNKEL (reference sequence). The CDR3 contains 13 residues. V was trimmed by 1 base and J by 2 bases, leaving 2 bases between them. The CDR3 here is CASSQVNTGELFF. The DNA for the CDR3 is TGTGCCAGCAGCCAAGTAAACACCGGGGAGCTGTTTTTT.

The chain links TRBV30 to TRBJ1-6, with D possibly TRBD1 on 5 matching bases. V lost 0 bases and J 0 bases, leaving 12 bases between the germline ends. This CDR3 contains 17 residues. Germline V gives CDR1 GTSNPN, CDR2 SVGIG (reference sequence). Here the CDR3 DNA reads TGTGCCTGGAGTGTAGAAGGGGTTTTCTCCTATAATTCACCCCTCCACTTT. This sequence encodes CAWSVEGVFSYNSPLHF.

This chain connects TRBV7-8 to TRBJ1-1; 8 nucleotides agree with TRBD1. The CDR3 is 14 residues long. The V gene's germline CDR1 is SGHVS and CDR2 FQNEAQ. The ends lost 3 bases at V and 1 base at J; junction bases unmatched: 1. In DNA, the CDR3 is TGTGCCAGCAGCTTCGGGACAGGGAACACTGAAGCTTTCTTT. Translating it yields CASSFGTGNTEAFF. The variable domain in full, completed from reference TRBV7-8 and TRBJ1-1, reads GAGVSQSPRYKVAKRGQDVALRCDPISGHVSLFWYQQALGQGPEFLTYFQNEAQLDKSGLPSDRFFAERPEGSVSTLKIQRTQQEDSAVYLCASSFGTGNTEAFFGQGTRLTVV.

The V and J genes are TRBV2 and TRBJ1-4; the match to TRBD1 covers 8 bases. V was pared by 5 bases and J by 7 bases, with 9 bases of the junction left unmatched. CDR3 size: 15 residues. CDR1 and CDR2 from the germline V gene are SNHLY and FYNNEI. The CDR3 region is CASSPMDRETEKLFF. CDR3 bases: TGTGCCAGCAGTCCCATGGACAGGGAGACTGAAAAACTGTTTTTT. Based on the CDR3 plus reference TRBV2 and TRBJ1-4, the full variable domain is EPEVTQTPSHQVTQMGQEVILRCVPISNHLYFYWYRQILGQKVEFLVSFYNNEISEKSEIFDDQFSVERPDGSNFTLKIRSTKLEDSAMYFCASSPMDRETEKLFFGSGTQLSVL.

This chain links TRBV18 with TRBJ2-1; the D gene is possibly TRBD2 (6 bases). Germline V gene sequence: CDR1 KGHSH, CDR2 LQKENI. The CDR3 consists of 15 residues. V lost 5 bases, J lost 0 bases, and 11 bases lay in between. The CDR3 bases are TGTGCCAGCTCATTAGCGGTGAGCTCCTACAATGAGCAGTTCTTC. As protein: CASSLAVSSYNEQFF.

This clone was recorded a few times. Within the sample, other DNA sequences also encode this same CDR3. The V gene is TRBV5-1, the J gene TRBJ1-1; a weak D match, TRBD1 (5 bases). Trimming pared 1 base from V and 5 bases from J, leaving 9 bases between. The CDR3 has 13 residues. Germline V gene data show CDR1 as SGHRS and CDR2 as YFSETQ. For the CDR3, the DNA is TGCGCCAGCAGCTTGACAGGAGGGACTGAAGCTTTCTTT. Translating it yields CASSLTGGTEAFF.

This rearrangement joins TRBV7-2 to TRBJ2-5; 8 bases fit TRBD2. After removal of 1 base from V and 6 bases from J, the junction contained 10 bases not matched to a gene. From germline, CDR1 is SGHTA and CDR2 FQGNSA. CDR3 length: 16 residues. The CDR3 is CASSLVPGGLMKTQYF. The DNA of the CDR3 is TGTGCCAGCAGCTTAGTGCCGGGGGGGCTGATGAAGACCCAGTACTTC.

In its sample, this clone was seen once. The chain carries TRBV6-5 and TRBJ2-5, with 7 bases that match TRBD2. Trimming cost V 10 bases and J 7 bases; bases outside gene matches: 18. From germline, CDR1 is MNHEY and CDR2 SVGAGI. The CDR3 has 15 residues. The CDR3 nucleotides are TGTGCCACTCAGTTCACGGGCGCGGGGGAAGTGACCCAGTACTTC. Its translation is CATQFTGAGEVTQYF.

The chain joins TRBV5-4 to TRBJ2-5; D unresolved. This CDR3 spans 13 amino acids. V lost 4 bases and J 6 bases, leaving 13 bases between the germline ends. From germline, CDR1 is SGHNT and CDR2 YYREEE (reference sequence). The CDR3 reads CASSAADSQTQYF. Written as DNA, the CDR3 is TGTGCCAGCAGCGCTGCGGATAGCCAGACCCAGTACTTC.

The chain combines TRBV12-3 or TRBV12-4 with TRBJ1-6; D is unclear. The CDR3 length is 12 residues. Trimming took off 1 base at V and 9 bases at J, with 4 bases between the two ends. CDR3 sequence: CASSLGSSPLHF. CDR3 nucleotide sequence: TGTGCCAGCAGTTTAGGGAGTTCACCCCTCCACTTT.